This T cell receptor beta chain was recorded in a study of blood T cell repertoires in COVID-19. Study background: COVID-19 samples from acute and convalescent phases originated in the United States, Italy and Spain.

Germline-derived CDR1 and CDR2 are MNHEY and SVGAGI. Trimming removed 0 bases at V and 7 bases at J, with 8 bases between. The CDR3 has 13 residues. In the authors' workflow: Reference gene primer amplification gave nucleated cell count estimates. Sequencing used immunoSEQ multiplex PCR; TCRdb keeps in-frame clones, though not all of them. Clone size and the V and J calls come from that table; the DNA yielded D and trimming. Altogether about 50,000 clones are present, 86% being singletons, with the ten largest covering around 3%. During active infection, Seattle patients enrolled and were then monitored through disease.

Material for sequencing was peripheral blood. The chain carries TRBV6-5 and TRBJ2-3; D call uncertain. The origin of this receptor is a woman older than 75 with COVID-19, enrolled during active disease. CDR3 bases: TGTGCCAGCAGTTACTCCTCTACTCATACGCAGTATTTT. It codes for CASSYSSTHTQYF.